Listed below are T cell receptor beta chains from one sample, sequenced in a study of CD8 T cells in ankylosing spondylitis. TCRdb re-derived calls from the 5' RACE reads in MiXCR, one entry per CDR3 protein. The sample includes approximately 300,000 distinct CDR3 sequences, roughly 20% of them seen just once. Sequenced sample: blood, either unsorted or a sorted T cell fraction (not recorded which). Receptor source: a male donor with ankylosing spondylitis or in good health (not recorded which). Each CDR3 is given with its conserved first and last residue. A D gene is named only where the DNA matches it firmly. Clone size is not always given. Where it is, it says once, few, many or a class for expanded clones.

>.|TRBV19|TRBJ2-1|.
TGTGCCAGTAGTCGGACTACCTCCTTCAATGAGCAGTTCTTC
CASSRTTSFNEQFF
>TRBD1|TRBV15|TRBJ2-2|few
TGTGCCACCAGCAGGGACAGGGTTCCGGGCGGGGAGCTGTTTTTT
CATSRDRVPGGELFF
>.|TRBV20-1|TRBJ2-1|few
TGCAGTGTGGAGGCGAGCTCCTACAATGAGCAGTTCTTC
CSVEASSYNEQFF
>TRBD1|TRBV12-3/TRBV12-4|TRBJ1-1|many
TGTGCCAGCAGTTTAGACAGGGGAGCTGAAGCTTTCTTT
CASSLDRGAEAFF
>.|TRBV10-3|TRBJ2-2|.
TGTGCCATCAGTGTTAAGGGTAACACCGGGGAGCTGTTTTTT
CAISVKGNTGELFF
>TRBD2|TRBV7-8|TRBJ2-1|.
TGTGCCAGCAGCTTGGAACTAGCGGGATTTGTATATGAGCAGTTCTTC
CASSLELAGFVYEQFF
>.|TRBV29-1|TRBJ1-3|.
TGCAGCATGACAGGCCGGCAGTCGGGAAACACCATATATTTT
CSMTGRQSGNTIYF
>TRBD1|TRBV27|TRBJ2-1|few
TGTGCCAGCAGTTTTAGGGGACAGGTTTTCAATGAGCAGTTCTTC
CASSFRGQVFNEQFF
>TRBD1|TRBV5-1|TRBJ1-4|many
TGCGCCAGCACCCGACAGGGACCGAATGAAAAACTGTTTTTT
CASTRQGPNEKLFF
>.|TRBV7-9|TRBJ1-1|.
TGTGCCAGCAGCTTCTCAGGGTTTACCAGCACTGAAGCTTTCTTT
CASSFSGFTSTEAFF
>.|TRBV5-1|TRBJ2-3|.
TGCGCCAGCAGCGCAGCTAGCGTTAGCACAGATACGCAGTATTTT
CASSAASVSTDTQYF
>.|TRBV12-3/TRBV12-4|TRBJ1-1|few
TGTGCCAGCAGTTTAAACGGACAGCAAGCTGAAGCTTTCTTT
CASSLNGQQAEAFF
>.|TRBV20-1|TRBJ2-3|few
TGCAGTGCTAGAGATCGCCTAGCTTTGTACACAGATACGCAGTATTTT
CSARDRLALYTDTQYF
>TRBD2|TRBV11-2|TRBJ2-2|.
TGTGCCAGCAGCCCGGGACTAGCGGGGGCCAGATCCACCGGGGAGCTGTTTTTT
CASSPGLAGARSTGELFF
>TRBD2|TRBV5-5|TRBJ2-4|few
TGTGCCAGCAGCTTGGACGATGGACTAGCGGGAGACATTCAGTACTTC
CASSLDDGLAGDIQYF
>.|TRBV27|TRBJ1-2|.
TGTGCCAGCAGTTTATCGCAGGGACTTGGCTACACCTTC
CASSLSQGLGYTF
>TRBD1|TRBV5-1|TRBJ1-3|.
TGCGCCAGCAGCGAGGGACAGATCTCTGGAAACACCATATATTTT
CASSEGQISGNTIYF
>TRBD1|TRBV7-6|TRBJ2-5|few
TGTGCCAGCAGCGGCTCCGGGACAGTAGAGACCCAGTACTTC
CASSGSGTVETQYF
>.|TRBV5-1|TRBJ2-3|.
TGCGCCAGCAGCTGGGAGGACAGAAGCACAGATACGCAGTATTTT
CASSWEDRSTDTQYF